Given below is one T cell receptor beta chain in context. There is no known antigen for this receptor. Base qualities are not provided; no much larger clone lies one nucleotide away. From the cysteine up to the phenylalanine, the CDR3 has a length of 14 residues. The retained sequence is limited to the CDR3, 42 bases, with the frame set at the first base. Trimming takes 6 bases off V and 5 bases off J; junction bases not matched to a gene: 10. The germline V gene gives CDR1 as SQVTM and CDR2 as ANQGSEA. The sample originates from a study of T-cell reconstitution after alpha-beta-depleted transplantation in children listed by TCRdb under 2016. Context from the whole study: The study quantitatively tracked T-cell immune reconstitution after TCRalphabeta/CD19-depleted allogeneic hematopoietic cell transplantation in children using TCR repertoire profiling.

The method was PCR. The run used an Illumina HiSeq 2500. Molecular barcoding was employed in the preparation of TCR libraries, with unique molecular identifiers being used to normalize TCRbeta repertoire quantification. In-frame beta chains were kept once TCRdb had trimmed the public reads at Q25 with fastp and called clones with MiXCR. Rows matching on CDR3 protein sequence are summarized as one entry with the most common DNA and genes. The sample table holds about 460,000 distinct CDR3 sequences, of which 12% were seen once. Roughly 5.4% of the sample comes from the top ten. Source: PBMCs from the stem cell graft donor, taken from the stem cell graft. The chain is assembled from TRBV29-1 and TRBJ2-1; 7 junctional bases match TRBD1. The receptor comes from a human donor who donated a stem cell graft to a child with combined immunodeficiency. The encoded CDR3 is CSVRTGVPHNEQFF. The nucleotide sequence is given as TGCAGCGTACGTACAGGGGTTCCGCACAATGAGCAGTTCTTC.